Listed here are 14 T cell receptor beta chains from one sample, sequenced in a study of cytomegalovirus exposure and HLA in healthy donors. A multiplex PCR was run with 60 Vbeta primers and 13 Jbeta primers. Sequenced by immunoSEQ multiplex PCR; TCRdb stores in-frame clones only, minus some. This table holds over 25,000 clones. Sequencing input: PBMCs. These receptors were obtained from a man between 25 and 39 years old in good health and CMV-seronegative.

This clone is deemed medium-sized by its frequency. V and J are TRBV10-3 and TRBJ2-2; the D gene is possibly TRBD1 (5 bases). Germline V lookup: CDR1 ENHRY, CDR2 SYGVKD. This CDR3 is 11 amino acids long. V dropped 11 bases and J dropped 7 bases, with 11 bases sitting between them. The chain's CDR3 is CAGQGDGELFF. The CDR3, as DNA: TGTGCCGGGCAAGGGGACGGGGAGCTGTTTTTT.

The chain couples TRBV18 to TRBJ2-3, with 8 bases matching TRBD1. V was clipped by 1 base and J by 1 base; unmatched bases: 4. There are 16 residues in the CDR3. Germline assignment: CDR1 KGHSH and CDR2 LQKENI. This CDR3 is CASSPRDRGGTDTQYF. The DNA of the CDR3 is TGTGCCAGCTCACCACGCGACAGGGGCGGCACAGATACGCAGTATTTT.

The chain links TRBV5-1 to TRBJ1-2; 7 bases map to TRBD1. This CDR3 is built from 17 residues. Looked up from germline, CDR1 is SGHRS and CDR2 is YFSETQ. With V trimmed by 7 bases and J by 4 bases, 19 bases remained unmatched. CDR3: CASGIGNTGAGGYGYTF. The CDR3, as DNA: TGCGCCAGCGGTATTGGGAATACAGGGGCCGGGGGCTATGGCTACACCTTC. Filled out from reference TRBV5-1 and TRBJ1-2, the complete variable domain reads KAGVTQTPRYLIKTRGQQVTLSCSPISGHRSVSWYQQTPGQGLQFLFEYFSETQRNKGNFPGRFSGRQFSNSRSEMNVSTLELGDSALYLCASGIGNTGAGGYGYTFGSGTRLTVV.

The chain uses TRBV27 and TRBJ2-5, with 8 positions matching TRBD1. Germline V gives CDR1 MNHEY, CDR2 SMNVEV (reference sequence). The CDR3 sequence is 18 residues long. J gave up 2 bases and V 10 bases, and 21 bases lay outside the gene matches. The CDR3 loop is CANLPSTNWDRQQETQYF. CDR3 nucleotides: TGTGCCAACCTTCCATCTACTAATTGGGACAGGCAACAAGAGACCCAGTACTTC.

The J gene is TRBJ2-1, the V gene TRBV29-1; 7 nucleotides line up with TRBD1. The CDR3 covers 12 residues. Germline V gene data show CDR1 as SQVTM and CDR2 as ANQGSEA. The junction had 3 bases not matched to a gene; V was cut back by 3 bases and J by 7 bases. The CDR3 DNA reads TGCAGCGTTGATTCACAGGGGAATGAGCAGTTCTTC. Encoded protein: CSVDSQGNEQFF.

J is TRBJ1-5 and V is TRBV2, with a weak D call TRBD1 (5 bases). V lost 10 bases and J lost 11, with 18 bases in between. The germline V gene has CDR1 SNHLY and CDR2 FYNNEI. This CDR3 comprises 12 residues. This CDR3 is CATSGDHRAQHF. CDR3 bases: TGTGCCACTTCGGGGGACCACCGAGCCCAGCATTTT.

The V and J genes are TRBV18 and TRBJ2-7, with D maybe TRBD1 (5 bases). The CDR3 sequence is 13 residues long. V was cut by 4 bases and J by 2 bases, with 9 bases left in between. Germline V CDR1 and CDR2: KGHSH, LQKENI. CDR3 in DNA: TGTGCCAGCTCACTACAGGATGCCTACGAGCAGTACTTC. This sequence encodes CASSLQDAYEQYF.

The chain joins TRBV28 to TRBJ2-3; D not certain. Trimming removed 8 bases from V and 7 bases from J, with 13 bases in between. The CDR3 is made up of 12 amino acids. Germline loops: CDR1 MDHEN, CDR2 SYDVKM. DNA of the CDR3: TGTGCCAGCCGCCCGAGCGCCAATACGCAGTATTTT. It translates to CASRPSANTQYF.

V usage is TRBV5-1 and J usage is TRBJ1-4; possible D gene TRBD1, 5 bases. CDR1 and CDR2 (germline): SGHRS, YFSETQ. V was clipped by 5 bases and J by 8 bases, with 16 bases between them. CDR3 length: 14 residues. The CDR3 DNA follows: TGCGCCAGCAGTGACTCGGGGGGTGGAGAAAAACTGTTTTTT. This translates into CASSDSGGGEKLFF.

V gene TRBV14 combines with J gene TRBJ1-2, with D possibly being TRBD1 (5 bases). Trimming pared 4 bases from V and 3 bases from J, leaving 9 bases between. Looked up from germline, CDR1 is SGHDN and CDR2 is FVKESK. This CDR3 has 13 residues. CDR3 in amino acids: CASSLTTDYGYTF. CDR3 DNA: TGTGCCAGCAGCCTAACGACAGACTATGGCTACACCTTC.

The chain couples TRBV7-2 to TRBJ1-3, with D possibly matching TRBD1 (6 bases). Germline V lookup: CDR1 SGHTA, CDR2 FQGNSA. This CDR3 has 15 residues. The ends were cut back, 4 bases at V and 0 bases at J, with 10 bases in the middle. CDR3 DNA: TGTGCCAGCAGCTCGTCAGGGGTCTCTGGAAACACCATATATTTT. It encodes CASSSSGVSGNTIYF.

The chain couples TRBV10-3 to TRBJ2-3; D might be TRBD2 (5 bases). Germline lookup yields CDR1 ENHRY and CDR2 SYGVKD. This CDR3 is built from 14 residues. Trimming cost V 8 bases and J 0 bases, with 12 bases left between them. The CDR3 nucleotides are TGTGCCATCCGGGCGGGTACAAGCACAGATACGCAGTATTTT. Its protein is CAIRAGTSTDTQYF.

The chain has TRBV2 and TRBJ1-5; D not certain. This CDR3 is 15 amino acids long. V lost 3 bases and J 0 bases, leaving 9 bases between the germline ends. The V gene's germline CDR1 is SNHLY and CDR2 FYNNEI. The chain's CDR3 is CASSEWQYSNQPQHF. CDR3 DNA: TGTGCCAGCAGTGAGTGGCAGTATAGCAATCAGCCCCAGCATTTT.

This chain uses TRBV7-9 with TRBJ1-2, with TRBD1 matching over 11 bases. The CDR3 has 16 amino acids. The germline V gene has CDR1 SEHNR and CDR2 FQNEAQ (reference sequence). Trimming took 5 bases from V and 8 from J; bases not matched to a gene: 13. The CDR3 here is CASSIGSWTGGAGYTF. The CDR3 DNA sequence: TGTGCCAGCAGCATAGGGTCCTGGACAGGGGGCGCGGGCTACACCTTC.